What follows describes a single TCR beta chain. The sample originates from a study of blood T cell repertoires in COVID-19. The table came from immunoSEQ multiplex PCR; TCRdb's copy has only in-frame clones and leaves some out. The table includes around 42,000 clones, roughly 78% detected once. This CDR3 contains 20 residues. The TCR originated in a man older than 75 with active or convalescent COVID-19. The chain employs TRBV12-2 and TRBJ2-7; no check of the table's D call, TRBD2, against the DNA was made. TRBV12-2 is deemed a pseudogene. The source material was peripheral blood. In DNA form, the CDR3 reads TGTGCAAGTCGCTTAGCGCGGGCAGGCCTTTGTTTTTGTCGTGACTACGAGCAGTACTTC. Translating it yields CASRLARAGLCFCRDYEQYF.